A single sample gave rise to the 2 T cell receptor beta chains below, sequenced in a study of tumor-infiltrating lymphocytes in primary liver carcinoma. The input was approximately 0.45 ug total RNA; TCR beta cDNA was made from it with a constant-region primer. Nested multiplex PCR, run for three rounds with slightly modified ARM-PCR, yielded TCR beta libraries. Amplification in the first two PCR rounds was performed using TRBV1-TRBV30 forward primers and a C-beta reverse primer for about 10 cycles each. MiXCR, run by TCRdb on the multiplex PCR reads, gives a single entry per CDR3 protein. The table lists tens of thousands of distinct CDR3 sequences, 71% of them singletons, with 40% to 45% in the top ten. Taking 20-30 mg of unsorted bulk tissue, the authors co-extracted RNA and DNA. Sample: liver tumor tissue from sampling region 4. Noted subset: tumor region T4, right-lateral pole. The receptor set was obtained from a man aged 40-49 years with primary liver carcinoma and hepatitis B virus infection.

With regard to this clonotype: This may arise from a read error, as a much more abundant clone is one base away. V and J are TRBV11-2 and TRBJ2-7; D remains ambiguous. Per the germline V gene, CDR1 is SGHAT and CDR2 is FQNNGV. The CDR3 totals 13 residues. Trimming left V 4 bases short and J 5 bases short, with 12 bases between. CDR3 in amino acids: CASSSRNANEQYF. The CDR3 DNA follows: TGTGCCAGCAGCTCACGGAATGCCAACGAGCAGTACTTC.

A note on this clonotype: One end of the junction varies from germline; a read error may be responsible. This rearrangement joins TRBV5-6 to TRBJ2-2; 10 bases map to TRBD1. The CDR3 totals 15 residues. In germline, CDR1 is SGHDT, CDR2 YYEEEE. The CDR3 nucleotides are TGTATCAGCAGCTCCGGGACAGGGGTGACCGGGGAGTTGTTTTTT. Its translation is CISSSGTGVTGELFF.